This TCR beta chain was identified during a study of identical twins. At least ten counts were recorded for this clonotype. A clone one base away is much larger, so this may be a read error. MiXCR was run by TCRdb on the 5' RACE reads, yielding one entry per CDR3 protein. The repertoire holds around 670,000 distinct CDR3 sequences, with roughly 6.2% as singletons. This CDR3 is 13 amino acids long. Trimming pared 2 bases from V and 2 bases from J, leaving 1 base between. Germline values: CDR1 MNHNY, CDR2 SVGAGI (reference sequence). The clonotype originates from a man aged 18-30 years in good health. The chain carries TRBV6-6 and TRBJ2-6, with D uncertain. The sample comprised naive T cells sorted from blood. The CDR3 nucleotides are TGTGCCAGCAGTTACCCTGGGGCCAACGTCCTGACTTTC. Its translation: CASSYPGANVLTF.